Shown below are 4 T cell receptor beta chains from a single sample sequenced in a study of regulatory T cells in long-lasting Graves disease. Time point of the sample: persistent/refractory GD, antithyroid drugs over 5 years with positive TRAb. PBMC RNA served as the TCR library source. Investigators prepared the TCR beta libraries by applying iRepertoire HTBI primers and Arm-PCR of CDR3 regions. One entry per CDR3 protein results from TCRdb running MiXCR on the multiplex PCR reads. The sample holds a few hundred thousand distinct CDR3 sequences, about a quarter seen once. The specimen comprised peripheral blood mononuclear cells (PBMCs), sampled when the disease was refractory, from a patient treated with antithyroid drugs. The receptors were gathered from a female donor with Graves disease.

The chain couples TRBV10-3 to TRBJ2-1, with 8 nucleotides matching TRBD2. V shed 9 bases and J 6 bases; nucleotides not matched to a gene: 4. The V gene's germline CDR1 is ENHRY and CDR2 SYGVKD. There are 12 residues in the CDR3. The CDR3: CAMGTRLNEQFF. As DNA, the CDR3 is TGTGCCATGGGGACTAGGCTCAATGAGCAGTTCTTC.

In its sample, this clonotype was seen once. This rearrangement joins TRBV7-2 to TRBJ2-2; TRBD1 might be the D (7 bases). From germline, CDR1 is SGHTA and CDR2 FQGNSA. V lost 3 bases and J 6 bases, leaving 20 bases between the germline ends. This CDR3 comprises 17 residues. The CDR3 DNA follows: TGTGCCAGCAGCTTGATTGGCGGGACAGCATTTCCCGGGGAGCTGTTTTTT. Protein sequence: CASSLIGGTAFPGELFF.

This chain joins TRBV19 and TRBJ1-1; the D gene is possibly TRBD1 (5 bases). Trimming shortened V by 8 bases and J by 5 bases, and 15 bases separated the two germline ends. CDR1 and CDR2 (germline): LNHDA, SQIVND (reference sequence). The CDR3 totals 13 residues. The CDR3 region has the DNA TGTGCCAGTCTCAGAGGGGCGAAGACTGAAGCTTTCTTT. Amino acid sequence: CASLRGAKTEAFF.

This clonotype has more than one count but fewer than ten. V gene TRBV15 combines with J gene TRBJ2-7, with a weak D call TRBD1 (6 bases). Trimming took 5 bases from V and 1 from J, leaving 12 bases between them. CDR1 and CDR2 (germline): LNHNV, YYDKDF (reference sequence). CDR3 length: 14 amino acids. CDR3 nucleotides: TGTGCCACCAGCCACGACAGGACTTCCTACGAGCAGTACTTC. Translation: CATSHDRTSYEQYF. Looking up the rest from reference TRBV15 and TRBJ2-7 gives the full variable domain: DAMVIQNPRYQVTQFGKPVTLSCSQTLNHNVMYWYQQKSSQAPKLLFHYYDKDFNNEADTPDNFQSRRPNTSFCFLDIRSPGLGDTAMYLCATSHDRTSYEQYFGPGTRLTVT.